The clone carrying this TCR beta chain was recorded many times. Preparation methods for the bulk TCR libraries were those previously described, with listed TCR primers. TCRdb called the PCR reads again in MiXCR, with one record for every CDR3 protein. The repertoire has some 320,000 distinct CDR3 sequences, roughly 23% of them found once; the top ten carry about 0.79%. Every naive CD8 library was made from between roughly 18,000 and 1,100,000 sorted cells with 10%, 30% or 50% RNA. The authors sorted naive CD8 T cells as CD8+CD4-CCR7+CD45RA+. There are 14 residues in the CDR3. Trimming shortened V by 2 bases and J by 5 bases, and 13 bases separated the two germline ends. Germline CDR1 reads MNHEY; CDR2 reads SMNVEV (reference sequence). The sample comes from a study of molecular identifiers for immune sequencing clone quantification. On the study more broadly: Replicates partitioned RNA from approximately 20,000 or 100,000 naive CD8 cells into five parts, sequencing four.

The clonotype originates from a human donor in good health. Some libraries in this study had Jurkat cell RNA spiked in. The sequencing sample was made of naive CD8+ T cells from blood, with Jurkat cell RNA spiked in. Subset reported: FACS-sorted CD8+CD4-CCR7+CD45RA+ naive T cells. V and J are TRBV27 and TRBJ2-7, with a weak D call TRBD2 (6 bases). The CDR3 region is CASSLLGGADEQYF. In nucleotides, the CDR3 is TGTGCCAGCAGTTTACTGGGCGGGGCAGACGAGCAGTACTTC.